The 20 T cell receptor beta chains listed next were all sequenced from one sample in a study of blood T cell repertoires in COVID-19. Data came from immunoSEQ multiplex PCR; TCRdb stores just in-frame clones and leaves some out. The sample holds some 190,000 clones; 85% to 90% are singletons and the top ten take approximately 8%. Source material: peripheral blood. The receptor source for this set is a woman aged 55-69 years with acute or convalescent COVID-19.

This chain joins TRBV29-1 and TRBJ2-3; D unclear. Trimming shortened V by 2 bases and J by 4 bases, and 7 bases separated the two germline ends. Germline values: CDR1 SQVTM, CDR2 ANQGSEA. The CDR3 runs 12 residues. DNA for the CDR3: TGCAGCGTTGAATCTCCTCCAGATACGCAGTATTTT. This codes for CSVESPPDTQYF.

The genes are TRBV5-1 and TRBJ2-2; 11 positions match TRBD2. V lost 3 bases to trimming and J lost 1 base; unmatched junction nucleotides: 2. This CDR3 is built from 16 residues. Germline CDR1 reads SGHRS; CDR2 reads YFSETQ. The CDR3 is CASSSLAGGNTGELFF. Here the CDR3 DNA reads TGCGCCAGCAGCTCCCTAGCGGGAGGGAACACCGGGGAGCTGTTTTTT.

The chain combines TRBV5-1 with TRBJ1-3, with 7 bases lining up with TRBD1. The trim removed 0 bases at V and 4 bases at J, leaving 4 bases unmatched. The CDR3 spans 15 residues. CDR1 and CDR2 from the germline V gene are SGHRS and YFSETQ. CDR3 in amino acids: CASSLVTGKGNTIYF. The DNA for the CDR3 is TGCGCCAGCAGCTTGGTGACAGGGAAGGGAAACACCATATATTTT.

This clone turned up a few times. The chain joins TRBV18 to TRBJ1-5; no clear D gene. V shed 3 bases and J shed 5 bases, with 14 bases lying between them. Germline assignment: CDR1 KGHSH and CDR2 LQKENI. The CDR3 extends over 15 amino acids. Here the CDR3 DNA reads TGTGCCAGCTCACCGCGGCCAGTAGCGGATCAGCCCCAGCATTTT. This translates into CASSPRPVADQPQHF.

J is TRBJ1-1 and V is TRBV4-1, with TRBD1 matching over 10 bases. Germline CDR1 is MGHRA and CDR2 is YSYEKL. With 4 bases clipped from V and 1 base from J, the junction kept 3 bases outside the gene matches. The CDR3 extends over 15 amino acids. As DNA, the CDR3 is TGCGCCAGCAGCCCACGGGACAGGGGGAACACTGAAGCTTTCTTT. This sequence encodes CASSPRDRGNTEAFF.

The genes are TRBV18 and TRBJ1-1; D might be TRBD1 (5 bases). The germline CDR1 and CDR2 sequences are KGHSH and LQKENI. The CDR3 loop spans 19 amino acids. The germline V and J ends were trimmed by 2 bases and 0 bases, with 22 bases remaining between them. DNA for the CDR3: TGTGCCAGCTCACCAGAGCCGATTGTACAGGCGAGCATGAACACTGAAGCTTTCTTT. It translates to CASSPEPIVQASMNTEAFF.

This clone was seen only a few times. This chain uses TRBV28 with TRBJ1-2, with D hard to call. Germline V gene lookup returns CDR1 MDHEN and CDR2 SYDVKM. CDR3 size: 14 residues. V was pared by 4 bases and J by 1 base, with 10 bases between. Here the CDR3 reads CASSSPGNNYGYTF. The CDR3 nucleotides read TGTGCCAGCAGTTCCCCGGGGAATAACTATGGCTACACCTTC.

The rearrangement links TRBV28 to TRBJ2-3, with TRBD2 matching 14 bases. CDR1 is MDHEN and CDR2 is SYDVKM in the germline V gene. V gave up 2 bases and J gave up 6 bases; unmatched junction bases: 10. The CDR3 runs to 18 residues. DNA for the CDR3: TGTGCCAGCAGTTTAGGACTAGCGGGAGGCTCGTCGTGGGATACGCAGTATTTT. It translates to CASSLGLAGGSSWDTQYF.

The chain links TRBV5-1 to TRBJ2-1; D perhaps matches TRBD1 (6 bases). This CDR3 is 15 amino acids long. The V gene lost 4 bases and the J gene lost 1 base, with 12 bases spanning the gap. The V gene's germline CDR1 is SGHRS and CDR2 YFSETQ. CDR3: CASSQDRTSYNEQFF. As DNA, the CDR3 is TGCGCCAGCAGCCAGGACAGAACGTCCTACAATGAGCAGTTCTTC.

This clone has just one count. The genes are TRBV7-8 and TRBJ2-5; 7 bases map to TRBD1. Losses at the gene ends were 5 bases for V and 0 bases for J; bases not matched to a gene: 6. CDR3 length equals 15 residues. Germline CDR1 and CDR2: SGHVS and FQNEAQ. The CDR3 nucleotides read TGTGCCAGCAGCCCCCAGACAGGGCACCAAGAGACCCAGTACTTC. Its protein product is CASSPQTGHQETQYF.

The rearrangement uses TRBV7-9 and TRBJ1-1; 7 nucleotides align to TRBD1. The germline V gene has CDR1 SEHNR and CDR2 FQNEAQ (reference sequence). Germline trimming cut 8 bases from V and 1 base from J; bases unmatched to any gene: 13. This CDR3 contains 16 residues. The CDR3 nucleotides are TGTGCCAGCGATGCCGGGACACAGGGGCGGAACACTGAAGCTTTCTTT. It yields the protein CASDAGTQGRNTEAFF.

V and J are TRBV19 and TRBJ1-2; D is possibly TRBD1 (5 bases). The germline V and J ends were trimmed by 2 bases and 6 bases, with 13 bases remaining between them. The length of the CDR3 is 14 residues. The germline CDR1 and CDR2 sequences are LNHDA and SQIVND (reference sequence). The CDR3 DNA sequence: TGTGCCAGTAGTATATCCGCCAGGGTCCATGGCTACACCTTC. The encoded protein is CASSISARVHGYTF.

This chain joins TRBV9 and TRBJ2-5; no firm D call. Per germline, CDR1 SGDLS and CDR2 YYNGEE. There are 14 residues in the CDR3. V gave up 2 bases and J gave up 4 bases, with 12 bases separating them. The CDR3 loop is CASSVTPSRETQYF. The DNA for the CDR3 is TGTGCCAGCAGCGTGACACCTTCCCGAGAGACCCAGTACTTC.

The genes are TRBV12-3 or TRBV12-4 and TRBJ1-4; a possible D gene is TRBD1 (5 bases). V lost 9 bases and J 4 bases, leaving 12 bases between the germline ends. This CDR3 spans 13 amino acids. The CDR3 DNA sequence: TGTGCCAGTGGCCAGACAGTTAATGAAAAACTGTTTTTT. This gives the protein CASGQTVNEKLFF.

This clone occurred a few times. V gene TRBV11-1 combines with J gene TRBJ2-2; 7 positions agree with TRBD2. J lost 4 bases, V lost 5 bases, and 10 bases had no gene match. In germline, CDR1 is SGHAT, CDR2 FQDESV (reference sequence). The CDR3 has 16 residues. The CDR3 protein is CASSPGLGRSTGELFF. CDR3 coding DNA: TGTGCCAGCAGCCCGGGTCTCGGGAGGTCCACCGGGGAGCTGTTTTTT.

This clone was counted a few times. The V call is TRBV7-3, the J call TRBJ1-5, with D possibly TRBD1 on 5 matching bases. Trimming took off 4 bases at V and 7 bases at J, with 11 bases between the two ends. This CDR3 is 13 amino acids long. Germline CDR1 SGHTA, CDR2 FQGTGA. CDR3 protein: CASSSGGGQPQHF. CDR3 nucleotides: TGTGCCAGCAGCTCCGGGGGAGGACAGCCCCAGCATTTT. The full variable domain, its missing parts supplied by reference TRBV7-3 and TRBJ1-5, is GAGVSQTPSNKVTEKGKYVELRCDPISGHTALYWYRQSLGQGPEFLIYFQGTGAADDSGLPNDRFFAVRPEGSVSTLKIQRTERGDSAVYLCASSSGGGQPQHFGDGTRLSIL.

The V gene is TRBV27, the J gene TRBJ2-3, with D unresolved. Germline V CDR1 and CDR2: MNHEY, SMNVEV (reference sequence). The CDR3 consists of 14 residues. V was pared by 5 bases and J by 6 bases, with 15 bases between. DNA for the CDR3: TGTGCCAGCAGTCCCCCAAGGCGGTGGGATACGCAGTATTTT. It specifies CASSPPRRWDTQYF.

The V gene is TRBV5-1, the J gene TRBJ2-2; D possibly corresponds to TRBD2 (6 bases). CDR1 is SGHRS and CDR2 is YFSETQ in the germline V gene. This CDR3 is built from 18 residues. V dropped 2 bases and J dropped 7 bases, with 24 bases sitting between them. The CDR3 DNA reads TGCGCCAGCAGCTTTACAACACGTCGGCCACTCGGGGGCGGGGAGCTGTTTTTT. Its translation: CASSFTTRRPLGGGELFF.

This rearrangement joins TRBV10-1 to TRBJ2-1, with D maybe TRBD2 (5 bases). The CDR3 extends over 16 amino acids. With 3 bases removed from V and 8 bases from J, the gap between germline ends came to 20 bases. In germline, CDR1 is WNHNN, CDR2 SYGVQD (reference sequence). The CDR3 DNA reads TGCGCCAGCAGTGAATCAAGCGGTCCGGGGAGCGATGAGCAGTTCTTC. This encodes CASSESSGPGSDEQFF.

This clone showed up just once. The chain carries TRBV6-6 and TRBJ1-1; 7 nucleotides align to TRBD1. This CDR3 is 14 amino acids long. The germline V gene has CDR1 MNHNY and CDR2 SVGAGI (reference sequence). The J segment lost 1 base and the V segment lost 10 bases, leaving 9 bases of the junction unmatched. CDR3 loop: CATREGQRNTEAFF. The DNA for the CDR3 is TGTGCCACCCGGGAGGGACAGAGGAACACTGAAGCTTTCTTT.